The clone carrying this TCR beta chain was counted at least ten times. Between the trimmed V and J ends, which lost 2 bases and 0 bases, there was a span of 13 bases. The CDR3 covers 17 residues. RNA transcripts served as the template for amplifying TCR beta CDR3 regions. The HTBI primer set served for first-round RT-PCR of the TCR CDR3. TCRdb re-called the multiplex PCR reads with MiXCR, one entry per CDR3 protein. The repertoire has about 600,000 distinct CDR3 sequences, roughly a sixth of them found once; the top ten carry under 3.5%. The data are from a study of T cells in Graves' hyperthyroidism and ophthalmopathy.

Specimen: blood. V usage is TRBV12-3 or TRBV12-4 and J usage is TRBJ1-4; D ambiguous. The source of this sequence is a woman aged 40-49 years with Graves' ophthalmopathy. CDR3 coding DNA: TGTGCCAGCAGTTTAATTAGGGCCACCGCAACTAATGAAAAACTGTTTTTT. It encodes CASSLIRATATNEKLFF.